One sample yielded the 4 T cell receptor beta chains listed below, sequenced in a study of T-cell reconstitution after alpha-beta-depleted transplantation in children. Preparing the TCRbeta library involved the use of unique molecular identifiers. A single record per CDR3 protein comes from TCRdb applying MiXCR to the PCR reads. The top ten hold over 4.5% of the sample, which has approximately 390,000 distinct CDR3 sequences, roughly a tenth seen once. Source: PBMCs from the stem cell graft donor, taken from the stem cell graft. These receptors all come from a human donor who donated a stem cell graft to a child with acute myeloid leukemia.

This clonotype was detected ten times or more. This sequence joins TRBV20-1 and TRBJ2-3; tentatively, D is TRBD1 or TRBD2 (6 bases each). Germline loops: CDR1 DFQATT, CDR2 SNEGSKA (reference sequence). The CDR3 has 14 amino acids. Trimming left V 5 bases short and J 5 bases short, with 17 bases between. In DNA form, the CDR3 reads TGCAGTGCTTCTGGGGGGCCCGGGAGAGATACGCAGTATTTT. Its protein product is CSASGGPGRDTQYF.

The chain joins TRBV5-1 to TRBJ2-5; a possible D gene is TRBD1 (6 bases). V dropped 4 bases and J dropped 5 bases, with 21 bases sitting between them. The germline V gene has CDR1 SGHRS and CDR2 YFSETQ. The CDR3 runs 16 residues. The CDR3 coding sequence is TGCGCCAGCAGCCCCCGCAGGGACATTGTCAGGGAGACCCAGTACTTC. It translates to CASSPRRDIVRETQYF.

The table lists this clonotype with a few counts. V usage is TRBV10-3 and J usage is TRBJ1-1; 7 positions agree with TRBD1. The germline V gene has CDR1 ENHRY and CDR2 SYGVKD. Trimming took 9 bases from V and 1 from J; bases not matched to a gene: 5. The CDR3 is 13 residues long. CDR3 in DNA: TGTGCCATTCAGGGGGGGGGGAACACTGAAGCTTTCTTT. This translates into CAIQGGGNTEAFF.

The chain has TRBV7-9 and TRBJ2-7; the D call may be TRBD1 or TRBD2 (5 bases each). V shed 9 bases and J shed 5 bases, with 14 bases lying between them. Germline CDR1 and CDR2: SEHNR and FQNEAQ (reference sequence). The CDR3 totals 12 residues. As DNA, the CDR3 is TGTGCCAGTAGACCAGGGAGCGACGAGCAGTACTTC. This sequence encodes CASRPGSDEQYF.